Below are 20 T cell receptor beta chains sequenced from a single sample in a study of early T cells in non-severe SARS-CoV-2 infection. MiXCR was run by TCRdb on the 5' RACE reads, yielding one entry per CDR3 protein. The sample lists some 67,000 distinct CDR3 sequences, roughly 13% occurring once. Input material: whole blood. These receptors came from an adult who was a healthcare worker with PCR-confirmed SARS-CoV-2 infection or an uninfected control (not recorded which).

This clonotype showed up just a few times. J is TRBJ2-3 and V is TRBV14, with a possible D match to TRBD1 (6 bases). The germline V gene has CDR1 SGHDN and CDR2 FVKESK. CDR3 length equals 15 residues. Trimming stripped 5 bases from V and 1 base from J, with 13 bases between. CDR3 residues: CASSLRQDRTDTQYF. In DNA, the CDR3 is TGTGCCAGCAGCTTACGACAGGACCGCACAGATACGCAGTATTTT.

This clonotype was seen only a few times. This chain joins TRBV6-1 and TRBJ1-1; D is possibly TRBD1 (5 bases). Germline V gives CDR1 MNHNS, CDR2 SASEGT. This CDR3 contains 13 residues. Between the trimmed V and J ends, which lost 5 bases and 7 bases, there was a span of 14 bases. The CDR3, as DNA: TGTGCCAGCAGTCAAACCGGGGGGTTTGAAGCTTTCTTT. Amino acid sequence: CASSQTGGFEAFF.

The chain uses TRBV14 and TRBJ1-1; D remains unclear. Germline CDR1 is SGHDN and CDR2 is FVKESK. The CDR3 has 14 residues. V lost 0 bases and J lost 8, with 13 bases in between. The CDR3 spells CASSQDKIGREAFF. The CDR3 DNA reads as TGTGCCAGCAGCCAAGACAAAATCGGCAGGGAAGCTTTCTTT.

The table lists this clonotype with many counts. The genes are TRBV29-1 and TRBJ2-1; TRBD2 matches at 7 bases. The germline V gene encodes CDR1 SQVTM and CDR2 ANQGSEA. The CDR3 length is 13 residues. V was pared by 4 bases and J by 4 bases, with 4 bases of the junction left unmatched. The CDR3 region is CSVAGRGYNEQFF. In nucleotides, the CDR3 is TGCAGCGTTGCGGGGCGGGGGTACAATGAGCAGTTCTTC.

This clonotype was detected ten times or more. The gene calls are TRBV7-6 and TRBJ1-1; D gene uncertain. The CDR3 has 12 amino acids. V was pared by 4 bases and J by 7 bases, with 10 bases between. In germline, CDR1 is SGHVS, CDR2 FNYEAQ. In nucleotides, the CDR3 is TGTGCCAGCAGCTCTGGACTGGGTGAAGCTTTCTTT. Translating it yields CASSSGLGEAFF.

This clonotype has more than one count but fewer than ten. The rearrangement links TRBV9 to TRBJ2-3, with a weak D call TRBD2 (6 bases). Germline CDR1 is SGDLS and CDR2 is YYNGEE. With 0 bases removed from V and 3 bases from J, the gap between germline ends came to 11 bases. CDR3 length: 15 residues. The CDR3 here is CASSVELARTDTQYF. In nucleotides, the CDR3 is TGTGCCAGCAGCGTAGAGCTAGCGCGGACAGATACGCAGTATTTT.

Ten or more counts support this clonotype. The V call is TRBV29-1, the J call TRBJ2-3; D unresolved. The CDR3 is made up of 11 amino acids. V lost 7 bases and J 4 bases, leaving 9 bases between the germline ends. From germline, CDR1 is SQVTM and CDR2 ANQGSEA. CDR3 bases: TGCAGCGCGGCGGTCGCAGATACGCAGTATTTT. Its translation: CSAAVADTQYF.

This clonotype came up a few times. This chain connects TRBV29-1 to TRBJ2-1, with TRBD1 matching over 7 bases. The germline gives CDR1 SQVTM, CDR2 ANQGSEA. The trim removed 6 bases at V and 6 bases at J, leaving 5 bases unmatched. This CDR3 contains 12 residues. Here the CDR3 reads CSVGRDSNEQFF. The CDR3 region has the DNA TGCAGCGTAGGCCGGGACAGCAATGAGCAGTTCTTC.

The table lists this clonotype with many counts. The chain uses TRBV29-1 and TRBJ1-2; TRBD1 might be the D (6 bases). V lost 6 bases and J 3 bases, leaving 14 bases between the germline ends. CDR1 is SQVTM and CDR2 is ANQGSEA in the germline V gene. CDR3 length: 13 residues. The CDR3, as DNA: TGCAGCGTCGAGGGGGGGACGGACTATGGCTACACCTTC. Translation: CSVEGGTDYGYTF.

The sample holds a few counts of this clonotype. This sequence joins TRBV6-2 or TRBV6-3 and TRBJ2-1; possibly TRBD2 for D (6 bases). The CDR3 is 15 amino acids. The V gene lost 2 bases and the J gene lost 7 bases, with 15 bases spanning the gap. Per the germline V gene, CDR1 is MNHEY and CDR2 is SVGEGT. In nucleotides, the CDR3 is TGTGCCAGCAGTTACCCTGCCGGGGGATTAAATGAGCAGTTCTTC. This codes for CASSYPAGGLNEQFF.

The rearrangement uses TRBV11-2 and TRBJ2-5; perhaps TRBD2 as D (7 bases). The germline V gene has CDR1 SGHAT and CDR2 FQNNGV. V was trimmed by 4 bases and J by 6 bases, leaving 21 bases between them. CDR3 length equals 16 residues. CDR3 DNA sequence: TGTGCCAGCAGCTACGTTCGGGGGGCTCCCGGGAAGACCCAGTACTTC. Translated, it gives CASSYVRGAPGKTQYF.

J is TRBJ2-7 and V is TRBV19; 8 bases map to TRBD1. The CDR3 is 14 amino acids. Germline CDR1 is LNHDA and CDR2 is SQIVND (reference sequence). Unmatched junction bases numbered 4, after V lost 3 bases and J lost 3 bases. In DNA form, the CDR3 reads TGTGCCAGTAGTATTTACAGGGGGGACTACGAGCAGTACTTC. Translating it yields CASSIYRGDYEQYF. Together with reference TRBV19 and TRBJ2-7, the CDR3 gives the full variable domain: DGGITQSPKYLFRKEGQNVTLSCEQNLNHDAMYWYRQDPGQGLRLIYYSQIVNDFQKGDIAEGYSVSREKKESFPLTVTSAQKNPTAFYLCASSIYRGDYEQYFGPGTRLTVT.

This clonotype was seen many times. The chain uses TRBV2 and TRBJ1-5; 7 bases agree with TRBD1. The germline V gene has CDR1 SNHLY and CDR2 FYNNEI. V shed 6 bases, J shed 5 bases, and the junction held 10 bases outside the gene matches. The CDR3 consists of 15 residues. The CDR3: CASRPSRDSYQPQHF. Written as DNA, the CDR3 is TGTGCCAGCAGGCCCAGCCGGGACAGCTATCAGCCCCAGCATTTT.

The J gene is TRBJ2-1, the V gene TRBV6-5; TRBD1 aligns across 7 bases. Germline CDR1 MNHEY, CDR2 SVGAGI. The J segment lost 11 bases and the V segment lost 5 bases, leaving 12 bases of the junction unmatched. The CDR3 has 14 amino acids. The CDR3 loop reads CASSTAGGSSKQFF. The CDR3 nucleotides are TGTGCCAGCAGTACCGCAGGGGGAAGTTCGAAGCAGTTCTTC.

This clonotype was found a few times. J is TRBJ2-3 and V is TRBV29-1; weak D call: TRBD1 (5 bases). The CDR3 loop spans 11 amino acids. Germline V gene data show CDR1 as SQVTM and CDR2 as ANQGSEA. Trimming removed 5 bases from V and 12 bases from J, with 15 bases in between. This chain's CDR3 is CSVKQAGVQYF. The DNA for the CDR3 is TGCAGCGTTAAACAGGCCGGAGTTCAGTATTTT.

J is TRBJ1-2 and V is TRBV16; D unresolved. Germline V gene sequence: CDR1 KGHSY, CDR2 FQNENV. Trimming removed 2 bases from V and 7 bases from J, with 11 bases in between. This CDR3 comprises 13 residues. The CDR3, as DNA: TGTGCCAGCAGCCAACGTTCCTACCTTGGCTACACCTTC. It yields the protein CASSQRSYLGYTF.

A few counts support this clonotype. This chain uses TRBV9 with TRBJ2-2; no clear D. Trimming removed 3 bases from V and 7 bases from J, with 10 bases in between. This CDR3 is built from 13 residues. From germline, CDR1 is SGDLS and CDR2 YYNGEE. CDR3 nucleotide sequence: TGTGCCAGCAGCGCGGACGCCGACGGGGAGCTGTTTTTT. Its translation: CASSADADGELFF.

This clonotype has at least ten counts. J is TRBJ2-1 and V is TRBV20-1; perhaps TRBD2 as D (6 bases). The ends were cut back, 6 bases at V and 9 bases at J, with 18 bases in the middle. CDR1 and CDR2 (germline): DFQATT, SNEGSKA (reference sequence). The length of the CDR3 is 13 residues. The CDR3 reads CSADGNGGTEQFF. The CDR3 DNA sequence: TGCAGTGCCGACGGGAATGGCGGGACTGAGCAGTTCTTC.

This clonotype was seen a handful of times. This rearrangement joins TRBV5-1 to TRBJ1-2, with a possible D match to TRBD1 (5 bases). Trimming removed 0 bases at V and 4 bases at J, with 10 bases between. Germline CDR1 is SGHRS and CDR2 is YFSETQ. The CDR3 is 14 amino acids. The DNA for the CDR3 is TGCGCCAGCAGCTTGGCCCAGGGTCTCTATGGCTACACCTTC. The encoded protein is CASSLAQGLYGYTF.

This sequence joins TRBV7-2 and TRBJ1-4, with TRBD1 as a possible D gene (5 bases). CDR3 size: 15 residues. V lost 0 bases, J lost 1 base, and 6 bases lay in between. The germline V gene encodes CDR1 SGHTA and CDR2 FQGNSA. The CDR3 protein is CASSLAGVTNEKLFF. In DNA form, the CDR3 reads TGTGCCAGCAGCTTAGCAGGGGTAACTAATGAAAAACTGTTTTTT.